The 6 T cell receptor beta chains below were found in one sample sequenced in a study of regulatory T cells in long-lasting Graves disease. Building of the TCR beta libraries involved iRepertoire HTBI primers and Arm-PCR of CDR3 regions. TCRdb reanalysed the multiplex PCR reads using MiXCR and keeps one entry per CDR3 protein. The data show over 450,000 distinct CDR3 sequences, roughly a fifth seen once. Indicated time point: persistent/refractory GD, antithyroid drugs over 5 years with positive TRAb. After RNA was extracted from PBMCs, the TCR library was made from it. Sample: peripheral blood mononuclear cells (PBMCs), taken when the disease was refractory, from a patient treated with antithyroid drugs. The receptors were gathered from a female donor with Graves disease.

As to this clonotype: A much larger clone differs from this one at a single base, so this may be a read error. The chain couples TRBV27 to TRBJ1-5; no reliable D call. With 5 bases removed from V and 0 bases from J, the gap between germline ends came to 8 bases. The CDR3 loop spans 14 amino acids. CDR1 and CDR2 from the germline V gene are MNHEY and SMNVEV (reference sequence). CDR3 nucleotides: TGTGCCAGCAGTGAACTCACTAGCAATCAGCCCCAGCATTTT. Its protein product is CASSELTSNQPQHF.

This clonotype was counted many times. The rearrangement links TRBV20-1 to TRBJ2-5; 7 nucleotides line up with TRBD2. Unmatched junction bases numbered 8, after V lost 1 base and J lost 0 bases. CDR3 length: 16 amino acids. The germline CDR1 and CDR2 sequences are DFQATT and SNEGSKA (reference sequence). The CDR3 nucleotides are TGCAGTGCTAGAGGGGAGGGGAAAATGTACCAAGAGACCCAGTACTTC. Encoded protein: CSARGEGKMYQETQYF.

The chain's CDR3 is CASSLGAAPTGNQPQHF. DNA for the CDR3: TGTGCCAGCAGCTTAGGGGCAGCCCCGACGGGCAATCAGCCCCAGCATTTT. The chain has TRBV11-2 and TRBJ1-5; D ambiguous. The V end was cut by 1 base, the J end by 2 bases, with 15 bases between. CDR3 length: 17 amino acids. The germline V gene encodes CDR1 SGHAT and CDR2 FQNNGV.

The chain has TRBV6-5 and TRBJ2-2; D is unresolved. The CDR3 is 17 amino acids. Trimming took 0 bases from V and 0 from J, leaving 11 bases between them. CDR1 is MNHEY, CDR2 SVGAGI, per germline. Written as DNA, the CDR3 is TGTGCCAGCAGTTACTCGTTTCAGGTGACGAACACCGGGGAGCTGTTTTTT. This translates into CASSYSFQVTNTGELFF.

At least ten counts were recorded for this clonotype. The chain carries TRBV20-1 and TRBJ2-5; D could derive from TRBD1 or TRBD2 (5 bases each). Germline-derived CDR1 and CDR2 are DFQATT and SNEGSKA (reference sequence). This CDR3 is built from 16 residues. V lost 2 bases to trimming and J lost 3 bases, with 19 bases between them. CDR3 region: CSARPGWGYEEETQYF. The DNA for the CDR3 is TGCAGTGCTAGACCGGGATGGGGGTACGAGGAAGAGACCCAGTACTTC.

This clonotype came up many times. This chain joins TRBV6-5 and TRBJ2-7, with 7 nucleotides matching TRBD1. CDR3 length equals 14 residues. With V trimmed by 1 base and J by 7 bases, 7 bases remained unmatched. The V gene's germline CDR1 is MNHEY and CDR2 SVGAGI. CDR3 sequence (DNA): TGTGCCAGCAGTTACTTAGACAGGGATGGGGAGCAGTACTTC. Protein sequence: CASSYLDRDGEQYF.